This T cell receptor (beta chain) stems from a study of cytomegalovirus exposure and HLA in healthy donors. Study outcomes and limitations: Per published reports, the classifier diagnosed cytomegalovirus status with high specificity and sensitivity.

About this clone itself: Antigen: not known.

Sequenced by immunoSEQ multiplex PCR; TCRdb stores in-frame clones only, minus some. The sample carries roughly 220,000 clones, about 89% recorded once. Germline CDR1 reads SGHTS; CDR2 reads YDEGEE. The CDR3 consists of 15 residues. V was shortened by 4 bases and J by 1 base, with 12 bases between the two germline ends. This TCR came from a woman aged 18-29 years in good health and CMV-seronegative. The V and J genes are TRBV5-8 and TRBJ2-1; TRBD1 is a possible D gene (5 bases). The sequencing sample was made of PBMCs. The CDR3: CASSQTGRSYNEQFF. For the CDR3, the DNA is TGTGCCAGCAGCCAAACAGGACGGTCCTACAATGAGCAGTTCTTC.